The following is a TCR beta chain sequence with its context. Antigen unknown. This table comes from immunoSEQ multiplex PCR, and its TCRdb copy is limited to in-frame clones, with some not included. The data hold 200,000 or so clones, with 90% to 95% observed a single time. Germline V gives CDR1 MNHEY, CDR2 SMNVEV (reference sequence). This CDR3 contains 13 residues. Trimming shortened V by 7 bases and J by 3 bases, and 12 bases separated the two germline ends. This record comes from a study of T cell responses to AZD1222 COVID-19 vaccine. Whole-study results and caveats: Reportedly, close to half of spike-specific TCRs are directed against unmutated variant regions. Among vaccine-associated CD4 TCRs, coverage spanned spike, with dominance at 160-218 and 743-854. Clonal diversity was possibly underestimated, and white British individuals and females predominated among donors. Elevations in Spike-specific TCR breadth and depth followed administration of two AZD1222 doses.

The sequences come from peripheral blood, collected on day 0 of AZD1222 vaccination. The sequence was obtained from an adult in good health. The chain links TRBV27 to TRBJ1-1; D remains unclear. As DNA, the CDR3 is TGTGCCAGCAAACGGGATATCTACACTGAAGCTTTCTTT. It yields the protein CASKRDIYTEAFF.